This T cell receptor beta chain comes out of a study of blood T cell repertoires in COVID-19. V shed 6 bases and J shed 2 bases, with 7 bases lying between them. Germline CDR1 and CDR2: ENHRY and SYGVKD. The CDR3 loop spans 12 amino acids. This clone was detected only once. In the original processing: From reference gene primer amplification, estimates of nucleated cell counts were derived. Produced via immunoSEQ multiplex PCR; TCRdb's table is partial and in-frame only. D and trimming come from the DNA, and the V and J calls and clone size come from that table. The data contain 30,000 to 35,000 clones, approximately 91% of them singletons.

V and J are TRBV10-3 and TRBJ1-1, with D unclear. The TCR was taken from a human donor in a cohort sampled during active COVID-19. Material: peripheral blood. As DNA, the CDR3 is TGTGCCATCAGGGCCCCCAACACTGAAGCTTTCTTT. This codes for CAIRAPNTEAFF.